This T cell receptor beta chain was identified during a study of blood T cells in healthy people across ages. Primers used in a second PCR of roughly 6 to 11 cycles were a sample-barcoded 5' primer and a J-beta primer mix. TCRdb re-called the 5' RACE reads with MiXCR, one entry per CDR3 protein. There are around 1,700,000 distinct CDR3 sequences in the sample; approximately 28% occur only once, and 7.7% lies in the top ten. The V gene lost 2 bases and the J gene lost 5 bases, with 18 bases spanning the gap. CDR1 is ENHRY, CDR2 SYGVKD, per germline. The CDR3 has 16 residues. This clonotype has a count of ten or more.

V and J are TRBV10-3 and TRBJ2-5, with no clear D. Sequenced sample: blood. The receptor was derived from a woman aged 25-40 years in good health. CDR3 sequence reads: CAISETKGPPRETQYF. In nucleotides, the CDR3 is TGTGCCATCAGTGAGACCAAGGGCCCCCCCAGGGAGACCCAGTACTTC.